The present TCR beta chain was sequenced within a study of blood T cell repertoires in COVID-19. For the study at large: From the United States, Italy and Spain came samples of acute and convalescent COVID-19. T cells, B-cell-depleted T cells, or PBMCs provided the cDNA or gDNA that served as material.

V was cut by 3 bases and J by 1 base, with 6 bases left in between. Germline V gene data show CDR1 as DFQATT and CDR2 as SNEGSKA (reference sequence). The CDR3 totals 12 residues. Those enrolled in Seattle joined during active infection and were followed longitudinally afterward. As handled by the study authors: Scientists estimated how many nucleated cells there were by amplifying reference gene primers. TCRdb keeps only in-frame clones here, not all; method: immunoSEQ multiplex PCR. The V and J calls and clone size are taken from that table; D and trimming were inferred from the DNA. Seen here are some 220,000 clones, 75% to 85% observed once, and the top ten hold less than 6%.

This clonotype was sampled from an older woman with COVID-19, enrolled during active disease. The sequenced sample consisted of peripheral blood. The rearrangement uses TRBV20-1 and TRBJ2-5; D unclear. The CDR3 loop reads CSASGSQETQYF. DNA of the CDR3: TGCAGTGCTAGTGGTAGCCAAGAGACCCAGTACTTC.